These T cell receptor beta chains were read from a single sample in a study of cytomegalovirus exposure and HLA in healthy donors. Here immunoSEQ multiplex PCR was the method, and the copy in TCRdb shows in-frame clones only, minus some. The sample carries about 170,000 clones, 80% recorded once. The sequenced sample was PBMCs. These receptors originate from a woman between 50 and 59 years old in good health and CMV-seropositive. Each CDR3 is given with its conserved first and last residue. The D gene is left open where the match is weak. Clone size is shown for a subset of rows, as once, few, many or a class of expanded clone.

clone size: few; V gene: TRBV18; J gene: TRBJ1-6; D gene: NA; CDR3 protein: CATIESDFNNSPLHF; CDR3 DNA: TGTGCCACAATCGAGTCAGACTTCAATAATTCACCCCTCCACTTT
clone size: NA; V gene: TRBV11-2; J gene: TRBJ1-2; D gene: NA; CDR3 protein: CASSPTGHSYTF; CDR3 DNA: TGTGCCAGCAGCCCAACGGGACACAGCTACACCTTC
clone size: NA; V gene: TRBV7-9; J gene: TRBJ1-4; D gene: TRBD1; CDR3 protein: CSSSLGGGGSEKLFF; CDR3 DNA: TGTTCCAGCAGCTTAGGAGGAGGGGGCTCTGAAAAACTGTTTTTT
clone size: few; V gene: TRBV10-3; J gene: TRBJ1-5; D gene: NA; CDR3 protein: CAISDLPGQPQHF; CDR3 DNA: TGTGCCATCAGTGATCTACCGGGTCAGCCCCAGCATTTT
clone size: NA; V gene: TRBV27; J gene: TRBJ1-1; D gene: NA; CDR3 protein: CASRSQVYTEAFF; CDR3 DNA: TGTGCCAGCAGGTCACAGGTGTACACTGAAGCTTTCTTT
clone size: NA; V gene: TRBV9; J gene: TRBJ2-1; D gene: NA; CDR3 protein: CASSVVPTETSSYNEQFF; CDR3 DNA: TGTGCCAGCAGCGTAGTCCCAACCGAAACAAGCTCCTACAATGAGCAGTTCTTC
clone size: NA; V gene: TRBV7-2; J gene: TRBJ1-4; D gene: NA; CDR3 protein: CASSRGSGTNEKLFF; CDR3 DNA: TGTGCCAGCAGCCGAGGGTCGGGGACTAATGAAAAACTGTTTTTT
clone size: NA; V gene: TRBV13; J gene: TRBJ2-7; D gene: TRBD2; CDR3 protein: CASSFRGGRSREQYF; CDR3 DNA: TGTGCCAGCAGCTTTAGGGGCGGGAGGTCGCGAGAGCAGTACTTC
clone size: NA; V gene: TRBV27; J gene: TRBJ2-1; D gene: TRBD2; CDR3 protein: CASSSRAGGEYNEQFF; CDR3 DNA: TGTGCCAGCAGTTCGCGGGCGGGAGGGGAGTACAATGAGCAGTTCTTC
clone size: NA; V gene: TRBV4-1; J gene: TRBJ2-1; D gene: TRBD2; CDR3 protein: CASSQGMTSASYNEQFF; CDR3 DNA: TGCGCCAGCAGCCAAGGGATGACTAGCGCCTCCTACAATGAGCAGTTCTTC
clone size: NA; V gene: TRBV28; J gene: TRBJ1-1; D gene: NA; CDR3 protein: CATRTAPRNTEAFF; CDR3 DNA: TGTGCCACCAGGACAGCGCCAAGGAACACTGAAGCTTTCTTT
clone size: NA; V gene: TRBV10-3; J gene: TRBJ1-1; D gene: NA; CDR3 protein: CAIKTGDSEAFF; CDR3 DNA: TGTGCCATCAAGACGGGCGACAGTGAAGCTTTCTTT
clone size: NA; V gene: TRBV6-1; J gene: TRBJ2-7; D gene: TRBD1; CDR3 protein: CASTDRETSYEQYF; CDR3 DNA: TGTGCCAGCACCGACAGGGAAACTTCCTACGAGCAGTACTTC
clone size: NA; V gene: TRBV7-2; J gene: TRBJ2-5; D gene: NA; CDR3 protein: CASSTGTQETQYF; CDR3 DNA: TGTGCCAGCAGCACCGGGACACAAGAGACCCAGTACTTC
clone size: NA; V gene: TRBV11-2; J gene: TRBJ1-2; D gene: TRBD1; CDR3 protein: CASILGTAFRRTGDGYTF; CDR3 DNA: TGTGCCAGCATCCTCGGGACGGCATTTAGGAGGACAGGGGATGGCTACACCTTC
clone size: NA; V gene: TRBV6-5; J gene: TRBJ2-1; D gene: TRBD1; CDR3 protein: CASSHRDRANEQFF; CDR3 DNA: TGTGCCAGCAGTCATCGCGACAGGGCTAATGAGCAGTTCTTC
clone size: NA; V gene: TRBV19; J gene: TRBJ1-5; D gene: TRBD1; CDR3 protein: CASSIGPGQGSGNQPQHF; CDR3 DNA: TGTGCCAGTAGTATAGGTCCGGGACAGGGTAGTGGAAATCAGCCCCAGCATTTT
clone size: NA; V gene: TRBV13; J gene: TRBJ2-7; D gene: TRBD2; CDR3 protein: CASSLGGSYEQYF; CDR3 DNA: TGTGCCAGCAGCTTGGGAGGGAGCTACGAGCAGTACTTC
clone size: few; V gene: TRBV27; J gene: TRBJ1-2; D gene: NA; CDR3 protein: CASSFRSRAGYTF; CDR3 DNA: TGTGCCAGCAGTTTTAGGAGCAGGGCCGGCTACACCTTC
clone size: NA; V gene: TRBV4-3; J gene: TRBJ1-6; D gene: NA; CDR3 protein: CASSLRRGGTPLHF; CDR3 DNA: TGCGCCAGCAGCCTAAGAAGAGGCGGAACACCCCTCCACTTT
clone size: NA; V gene: TRBV10-2; J gene: TRBJ2-1; D gene: NA; CDR3 protein: CASRAGAVYNEQFF; CDR3 DNA: TGCGCCAGCAGGGCGGGGGCCGTCTATAATGAGCAGTTCTTC
clone size: NA; V gene: TRBV5-1; J gene: TRBJ2-7; D gene: TRBD2; CDR3 protein: CASSLPGTSGRNEQYF; CDR3 DNA: TGCGCCAGCAGCTTGCCAGGGACTAGCGGGAGGAACGAGCAGTACTTC
clone size: NA; V gene: TRBV30; J gene: TRBJ1-5; D gene: NA; CDR3 protein: CACQAQYQPQHF; CDR3 DNA: TGTGCGTGTCAGGCCCAGTATCAGCCCCAGCATTTT
clone size: NA; V gene: TRBV4-3; J gene: TRBJ1-4; D gene: NA; CDR3 protein: CASSQGAHGEEKLFF; CDR3 DNA: TGCGCCAGCAGCCAAGGGGCACATGGGGAGGAAAAACTGTTTTTT
clone size: NA; V gene: TRBV9; J gene: TRBJ1-2; D gene: TRBD1; CDR3 protein: CASRQGTGYGYTF; CDR3 DNA: TGTGCCAGCAGACAGGGGACGGGCTATGGCTACACCTTC
clone size: NA; V gene: TRBV11-3; J gene: TRBJ2-1; D gene: TRBD2; CDR3 protein: CASSLRRSGRSYNEQFF; CDR3 DNA: TGTGCCAGCAGCTTAAGAAGGAGCGGGAGGTCCTACAATGAGCAGTTCTTC
clone size: NA; V gene: TRBV18; J gene: TRBJ2-6; D gene: NA; CDR3 protein: CASSPPGASGANVLTF; CDR3 DNA: TGTGCCAGCTCACCACCAGGAGCCTCTGGGGCCAACGTCCTGACTTTC
clone size: once; V gene: TRBV5-1; J gene: TRBJ2-7; D gene: NA; CDR3 protein: CASSPTGLRSYEQYF; CDR3 DNA: TGCGCCAGCAGTCCTACAGGGTTAAGGTCATACGAGCAGTACTTC
clone size: NA; V gene: TRBV28; J gene: TRBJ2-1; D gene: NA; CDR3 protein: CASRVPSNEQFF; CDR3 DNA: TGTGCCAGCCGGGTCCCCTCCAATGAGCAGTTCTTC
clone size: NA; V gene: TRBV5-8; J gene: TRBJ2-1; D gene: NA; CDR3 protein: CASSLGAGSSYNEQFF; CDR3 DNA: TGTGCCAGCAGCTTGGGGGCGGGGAGCTCCTACAATGAGCAGTTCTTC
clone size: few; V gene: TRBV6-5; J gene: TRBJ2-7; D gene: NA; CDR3 protein: CASGLDGAGAQYF; CDR3 DNA: TGTGCCAGCGGCCTGGACGGTGCGGGGGCGCAGTACTTC
clone size: few; V gene: TRBV18; J gene: TRBJ2-5; D gene: NA; CDR3 protein: CASSSQETQYF; CDR3 DNA: TGTGCCAGCTCATCACAAGAGACCCAGTACTTC
clone size: NA; V gene: TRBV6-5; J gene: TRBJ2-5; D gene: NA; CDR3 protein: CASSSPGGPQETQYF; CDR3 DNA: TGTGCCAGCAGTTCACCCGGGGGGCCCCAAGAGACCCAGTACTTC
clone size: few; V gene: TRBV29-1; J gene: TRBJ1-5; D gene: NA; CDR3 protein: CSVLTVSNQPQHF; CDR3 DNA: TGCAGCGTTTTAACAGTTAGCAATCAGCCCCAGCATTTT
clone size: NA; V gene: TRBV7-3; J gene: TRBJ2-2; D gene: TRBD2; CDR3 protein: CASSRLAGGTGTGELFF; CDR3 DNA: TGTGCCAGCAGCCGACTAGCGGGGGGGACGGGGACCGGGGAGCTGTTTTTT
clone size: once; V gene: TRBV9; J gene: TRBJ2-2; D gene: NA; CDR3 protein: CASSVGQGLSSGELFF; CDR3 DNA: TGTGCCAGCAGCGTAGGGCAGGGCCTTTCTTCCGGGGAGCTGTTTTTT
clone size: once; V gene: TRBV19; J gene: TRBJ1-5; D gene: NA; CDR3 protein: CASSIRGDQPQHF; CDR3 DNA: TGTGCCAGTAGTATACGCGGGGATCAGCCCCAGCATTTT
clone size: few; V gene: TRBV14; J gene: TRBJ2-3; D gene: TRBD2; CDR3 protein: CASSHENLAGTDTQYF; CDR3 DNA: TGTGCCAGCAGCCACGAAAACCTAGCGGGTACCGATACGCAGTATTTT
clone size: few; V gene: TRBV10-1; J gene: TRBJ2-3; D gene: NA; CDR3 protein: CASSESLQGSTDTQYF; CDR3 DNA: TGCGCCAGCAGTGAGTCGCTTCAGGGGAGCACAGATACGCAGTATTTT
clone size: NA; V gene: TRBV5-1; J gene: TRBJ2-1; D gene: TRBD2; CDR3 protein: CASSPSGDSYNEQFF; CDR3 DNA: TGCGCCAGCAGCCCTAGCGGGGACTCCTACAATGAGCAGTTCTTC
clone size: NA; V gene: TRBV18; J gene: TRBJ1-6; D gene: TRBD1; CDR3 protein: CASSGTDAGRSPLHF; CDR3 DNA: TGTGCCAGCTCGGGGACAGACGCTGGTCGTTCACCCCTCCACTTT